This TCR beta chain originates from a study of identical twins. Regarding the study as a whole: Beta out-of-frame twin sharing showed a weaker excess.

This clonotype was counted between two and nine times. What it binds is unknown. Germline-derived CDR1 and CDR2 are MNHEY and SVGAGI. Unmatched junction bases numbered 7, after V lost 0 bases and J lost 8 bases. There are 17 residues in the CDR3. Using its own MiXCR run on the 5' RACE reads, TCRdb lists one record per CDR3 protein. In the table there are fewer than 500,000 distinct CDR3 sequences, around an eighth of which are singletons. A further study also used this sample, focusing on yellow fever vaccine responses in identical twins.

The chain uses TRBV6-5 and TRBJ2-2, with TRBD2 matching 12 bases. Specimen: CD4+ T cells sorted from blood. The sequence came from a woman aged 18-29 years in good health. CDR3: CASSYSRLAGGAGELFF. The CDR3 DNA is TGTGCCAGCAGTTACTCGAGGCTAGCGGGAGGGGCTGGGGAGCTGTTTTTT.